This T cell receptor (beta chain) was captured by sequencing in a study of cytomegalovirus exposure and HLA in healthy donors. Overall study: In terms of ancestry, the Caucasian-associated cluster contained 75% to 85% of the approximately 380 genotyped donors.

Healthy bone marrow donors made up the donors. Germline assignment: CDR1 SGHVS and CDR2 FQNEAQ. The CDR3 spans 17 residues. V lost 1 base to trimming and J lost 3 bases; unmatched junction nucleotides: 9. The study, taken as a whole, reports: Overall, approximately 180 TCR beta chains were annotated as cytomegalovirus-associated. Most likely, a cluster of highly shared sequence variants arose as a sequencing artifact.

The count of this clone is one. Its target is unknown. Both 60 Vbeta primers and 13 Jbeta primers went into the PCR. This table comes from immunoSEQ multiplex PCR, and its TCRdb copy is limited to in-frame clones, with some not included. The data show under 150,000 clones, roughly 84% seen once. The TCR sequence derives from a man in his fifties in good health and CMV-seronegative. V is TRBV7-8 and J is TRBJ1-5, with 7 bases identical to TRBD1. Sequenced input: PBMCs. The CDR3 DNA reads TGTGCCAGCAGCTTAGAGATATACAGGGGAAACAATCAGCCCCAGCATTTT. Encoded protein: CASSLEIYRGNNQPQHF.